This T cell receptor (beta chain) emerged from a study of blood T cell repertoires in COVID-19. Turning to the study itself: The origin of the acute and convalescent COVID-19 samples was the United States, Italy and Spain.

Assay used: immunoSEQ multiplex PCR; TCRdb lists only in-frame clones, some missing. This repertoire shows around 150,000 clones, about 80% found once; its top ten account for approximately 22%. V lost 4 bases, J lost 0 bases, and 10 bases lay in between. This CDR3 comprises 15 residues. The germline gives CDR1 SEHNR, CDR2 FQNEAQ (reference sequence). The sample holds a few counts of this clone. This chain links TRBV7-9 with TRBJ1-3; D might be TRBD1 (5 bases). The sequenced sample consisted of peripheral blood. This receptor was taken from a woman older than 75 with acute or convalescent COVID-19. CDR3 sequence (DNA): TGTGCCAGCAGCTACGGGACTTTCTCTGGAAACACCATATATTTT. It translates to CASSYGTFSGNTIYF.